The T cell receptor (beta chain) described here comes from a study of human T cells and chemical hapten exposure. At least ten counts were recorded for this clonotype. Time point given: healthy volunteer bleed at 2 weeks. Total RNA was isolated from whole blood that had not been fractionated. V shed 5 bases, J shed 5 bases, and the junction held 12 bases outside the gene matches. CDR1 and CDR2 (germline): MDHEN, SYDVKM. The CDR3 has 17 amino acids. In the source study's methods: Samples ranged from about 20,000 to 750,000 TCRs, with a median of roughly 93,000. Via MiXCR, TCRdb re-called the RACE reads, giving one row per CDR3 protein. These V and J calls derive from TCRdb rather than the authors' analysis. The data show tens of thousands of distinct CDR3 sequences, with over 7% seen just once and approximately 10% held by the top ten.

V is TRBV28 and J is TRBJ2-3; 11 bases fit TRBD2. Specimen: whole blood. The sequence derives from a human donor in good health. Some clones in this sample may be carry-over from other donors' samples. In nucleotides, the CDR3 is TGTGCCAGCAGTCCGCGAAGAACTAGCGGGGGAGGAGATACGCAGTATTTT. This encodes CASSPRRTSGGGDTQYF.